This T cell receptor beta chain was obtained from a study of T cells in Graves' hyperthyroidism and ophthalmopathy. Study overall: Sampling of peripheral blood happened at initial diagnosis, prior to any treatment.

Orbital computed tomography and thyroid ultrasound, together with serum TRAb and thyroxine and clinical symptoms, were used for diagnoses. RNA transcripts provided the source from which TCR beta CDR3 regions were amplified. The TCR CDR3 first-round RT-PCR relied on the HTBI primer set. TCRdb reprocessed the multiplex PCR reads with MiXCR, giving one entry per CDR3 protein. Among 300,000 to 450,000 distinct CDR3 sequences listed, over 15% were seen once. This clonotype was found many times. Mismatch with germline at one junction end may stem from a read error. This receptor was obtained from a woman between 40 and 55 years old with Graves' ophthalmopathy. Sequenced input: blood.

CDR3: CASSLGSYERYF. The CDR3 coding sequence is TGTGCCAGCAGTTTAGGATCCTACGAGCGGTACTTC. The chain recombines TRBV12-3 or TRBV12-4 with TRBJ2-7; D is undetermined. The CDR3 covers 12 residues.